This T cell receptor beta chain stems from a study of CD8+ T cells in alopecia areata. Study findings and constraints: Scalp specimens additionally yield sequences from normal skin's resident alphabeta T cells.

With respect to this clone: Its antigen is not known.

Sample treatment: oral pan-JAK inhibitor, 5-10 mg twice daily. The CDR3 runs to 16 residues. The germline gives CDR1 LGHNA, CDR2 YSLEER. V was cut by 2 bases and J by 0 bases, with 11 bases left in between. Extracted RNA was reverse transcribed into cDNA, the sequencing template. The repertoire was sequenced with immunoSEQ multiplex PCR; TCRdb's copy has only in-frame clones and lacks some. The table lists 110,000 or so clones, 56% of them singletons. The chain has TRBV4-3 and TRBJ2-1; D assignment may be TRBD1 or TRBD2 (6 bases each). The specimen comprised CD4+ T cells sorted from blood, sampled at week 24, from a patient treated with tofacitinib. This TCR came from a human donor with alopecia areata. CDR3 nucleotide sequence: TGCGCCAGCAGCCAATTAGGGGGGATCTCCTACAATGAGCAGTTCTTC. Translated: CASSQLGGISYNEQFF.